This T cell receptor (beta chain) stems from a study of CD8 T cells in ankylosing spondylitis. TCRdb reanalysed the 5' RACE reads using MiXCR and keeps one entry per CDR3 protein. The sample comprises roughly 230,000 distinct CDR3 sequences, 18% of which are singletons, and about a third rests with the top ten. There are a few counts of this clonotype. Germline V gene lookup returns CDR1 MNHEY and CDR2 SVGEGT. Trimming removed 8 bases from V and 7 bases from J, with 9 bases in between. This CDR3 has 11 amino acids. The sequence derives from a male donor with ankylosing spondylitis or in good health (not recorded which). The sequenced sample consisted of blood, either unsorted or a sorted T cell fraction (not recorded which). The genes are TRBV6-2 or TRBV6-3 and TRBJ2-1; D is unclear. DNA of the CDR3: TGTGCCAGCGGCCACGGGAATGAGCAGTTCTTC. Its translation is CASGHGNEQFF.